Listed below are T cell receptor beta chains from one sample, sequenced in a study of regulatory T cells in long-lasting Graves disease. TCRdb re-derived calls from the multiplex PCR reads in MiXCR, one entry per CDR3 protein. In the table there are some 500,000 distinct CDR3 sequences, approximately 16% of which are singletons. Separately, the same data were catalogued under a study of T cells in Graves' hyperthyroidism and ophthalmopathy.

The material sequenced was peripheral blood mononuclear cells (PBMCs), taken at new diagnosis, from a patient treated with antithyroid drugs. Receptors were obtained from a woman aged 40-60 years with Graves disease. Both conserved end residues are part of each CDR3. Each record gives: clone size, J gene, D gene, V gene, CDR3 DNA, CDR3 protein. D genes are given only for firm matches. Only part of the rows carry a size: once, few, many, or a class if the clone is expanded.

clone size: -; J gene: TRBJ2-7; D gene: -; V gene: TRBV12-3/TRBV12-4; CDR3 DNA: TGTGCCAGCAGATCCATAGCCGGCTCCCCCGAGCAGTACTTC; CDR3 protein: CASRSIAGSPEQYF
clone size: few; J gene: TRBJ1-2; D gene: -; V gene: TRBV20-1; CDR3 DNA: TGCAGTGCTAGAGATAGTTCGGGGGTGGGCTATGGCTACACCTTC; CDR3 protein: CSARDSSGVGYGYTF
clone size: -; J gene: TRBJ2-2; D gene: -; V gene: TRBV12-3/TRBV12-4; CDR3 DNA: TGTGCCAGCAGTCGAGGGGGGACTCCCGGGGAGCTGTTTTTT; CDR3 protein: CASSRGGTPGELFF
clone size: few; J gene: TRBJ1-4; D gene: TRBD1; V gene: TRBV2; CDR3 DNA: TGTGCCAGCAGTGACCCAGGGGGGATTCAAAAACTGTTTTTT; CDR3 protein: CASSDPGGIQKLFF
clone size: many; J gene: TRBJ1-1; D gene: -; V gene: TRBV20-1; CDR3 DNA: TGCAGTGCTAGAGATCTGGGGGCTCACACTGAAGCTTTCTTT; CDR3 protein: CSARDLGAHTEAFF
clone size: few; J gene: TRBJ2-3; D gene: -; V gene: TRBV5-4; CDR3 DNA: TGTGCCAGCAGCTTGGCCGCGGGGAGACCGCAGTATTTT; CDR3 protein: CASSLAAGRPQYF
clone size: few; J gene: TRBJ1-2; D gene: -; V gene: TRBV19; CDR3 DNA: TGTGCCAGTAGTATTTCGGCGGGACCAAACCCTGCAAAGAACTATGGCTACACCTTC; CDR3 protein: CASSISAGPNPAKNYGYTF
clone size: many; J gene: TRBJ2-1; D gene: TRBD1; V gene: TRBV7-9; CDR3 DNA: TGTGCCAGCAGCTCCGGGACAGGGTCTTATGAGCAGTTCTTC; CDR3 protein: CASSSGTGSYEQFF
clone size: -; J gene: TRBJ2-5; D gene: TRBD1; V gene: TRBV14; CDR3 DNA: TGTGCCAGCAGCGAACAGGGGTCTTATGAGACCCAGTACTTC; CDR3 protein: CASSEQGSYETQYF
clone size: many; J gene: TRBJ2-5; D gene: -; V gene: TRBV11-2; CDR3 DNA: TGTGCCAGCAGCCTATTAGGGGGGGCTGAGACCCAGTACTTC; CDR3 protein: CASSLLGGAETQYF
clone size: few; J gene: TRBJ1-2; D gene: -; V gene: TRBV19; CDR3 DNA: TGTGCCAGTAGTATCGGTTCTGGGTACGGCTACACCTTC; CDR3 protein: CASSIGSGYGYTF
clone size: -; J gene: TRBJ2-7; D gene: -; V gene: TRBV19; CDR3 DNA: TGTGCCAGTAGCCATGCCGGCGCCGGGACAATCTCCTACGAGCAGTACTTC; CDR3 protein: CASSHAGAGTISYEQYF
clone size: -; J gene: TRBJ2-3; D gene: TRBD1; V gene: TRBV13; CDR3 DNA: TGTGCCAGCAGCTGGGACAGGGGGCTCACAGATACGCAGTATTTT; CDR3 protein: CASSWDRGLTDTQYF
clone size: few; J gene: TRBJ1-4; D gene: -; V gene: TRBV20-1; CDR3 DNA: TGCAGTGCTTTAGGACAGAGTAATGAAAAACTGTTTTTT; CDR3 protein: CSALGQSNEKLFF
clone size: -; J gene: TRBJ2-3; D gene: TRBD1; V gene: TRBV15; CDR3 DNA: TGTGCCACCAGCTACAGGGGATTCACAGATACGCAGTATTTT; CDR3 protein: CATSYRGFTDTQYF
clone size: -; J gene: TRBJ1-4; D gene: TRBD1; V gene: TRBV5-8; CDR3 DNA: TGTGCCAGCAACCTGGGACAGTTAAATGAAAAACTGTTTTTT; CDR3 protein: CASNLGQLNEKLFF
clone size: many; J gene: TRBJ2-5; D gene: -; V gene: TRBV4-2; CDR3 DNA: TGTGCCAGCAGCCAAGGAGGCAGGGTACAAGAGACCCAGTACTTC; CDR3 protein: CASSQGGRVQETQYF
clone size: many; J gene: TRBJ1-5; D gene: -; V gene: TRBV28; CDR3 DNA: TGTGCCAGCAGTCCCCCCCCGGGGGCGAGGAGCGGACTCGATCAGCCCCAGCATTTT; CDR3 protein: CASSPPPGARSGLDQPQHF
clone size: many; J gene: TRBJ1-1; D gene: TRBD1; V gene: TRBV12-3/TRBV12-4; CDR3 DNA: TGTGCCAGCAGTTCCGGGACAGGGGGTGGTGAAGCTTTCTTT; CDR3 protein: CASSSGTGGGEAFF
clone size: many; J gene: TRBJ1-5; D gene: -; V gene: TRBV7-8; CDR3 DNA: TGTGCCAGCAGCATTGACAGGTCGATTCAGCCCCAGCATTTT; CDR3 protein: CASSIDRSIQPQHF
clone size: few; J gene: TRBJ1-1; D gene: TRBD1; V gene: TRBV7-9; CDR3 DNA: TGTGCCAGCAGCTTAGGCCGACAGGGATGGAGCACTGAAGCTTTCTTT; CDR3 protein: CASSLGRQGWSTEAFF
clone size: -; J gene: TRBJ1-1; D gene: -; V gene: TRBV18; CDR3 DNA: TGTGCCAGCTCACCACCAGGGGTAGACTTGAGGGCTTTCTTT; CDR3 protein: CASSPPGVDLRAFF
clone size: few; J gene: TRBJ2-3; D gene: TRBD2; V gene: TRBV7-3; CDR3 DNA: TGTGCCAGCTTGGAGCGGGAGTCAAGCACAGATACGCAGTATTTT; CDR3 protein: CASLERESSTDTQYF
clone size: many; J gene: TRBJ1-1; D gene: -; V gene: TRBV28; CDR3 DNA: TGTGCCAGCAGTTTAGACGGCATCAGGGTCACTGAAGCTTTCTTT; CDR3 protein: CASSLDGIRVTEAFF
clone size: many; J gene: TRBJ1-4; D gene: -; V gene: TRBV9; CDR3 DNA: TGTGCCAGCAGCGAGGACCCCCGAGCCACTAATGAAAAACTGTTTTTT; CDR3 protein: CASSEDPRATNEKLFF
clone size: few; J gene: TRBJ1-6; D gene: -; V gene: TRBV20-1; CDR3 DNA: TGCAGTGCTAGAGGAAGCTCCTATAATTCACCCCTCCACTTT; CDR3 protein: CSARGSSYNSPLHF
clone size: many; J gene: TRBJ2-7; D gene: -; V gene: TRBV28; CDR3 DNA: TGTGCCAGCGCCCACGGGACATTCTACGAGCAGTACTTC; CDR3 protein: CASAHGTFYEQYF
clone size: once; J gene: TRBJ1-4; D gene: -; V gene: TRBV7-9; CDR3 DNA: TGTGCCAGCAGCTTTTCGACAGGTCAGGATGAAAAACTGTTTTTT; CDR3 protein: CASSFSTGQDEKLFF
clone size: -; J gene: TRBJ1-2; D gene: -; V gene: TRBV7-9; CDR3 DNA: TGTGCCAGCAGCTTTCGGGGTGTAGACTATGGCTACACCTTC; CDR3 protein: CASSFRGVDYGYTF
clone size: once; J gene: TRBJ2-1; D gene: TRBD1; V gene: TRBV29-1; CDR3 DNA: TGCAGCGCCGGACAGGGGGCTAGCAATGAGCAGTTCTTC; CDR3 protein: CSAGQGASNEQFF
clone size: -; J gene: TRBJ1-1; D gene: TRBD1; V gene: TRBV15; CDR3 DNA: TGTGCCACCAGCAGGGGGGCACAGGGGAAAGCTTTCTTT; CDR3 protein: CATSRGAQGKAFF
clone size: few; J gene: TRBJ1-5; D gene: TRBD1; V gene: TRBV19; CDR3 DNA: TGTGCCAGTAGTTCAGGACAGGGGGCTATTCAGCCCCAGCATTTT; CDR3 protein: CASSSGQGAIQPQHF
clone size: -; J gene: TRBJ2-2; D gene: -; V gene: TRBV6-1; CDR3 DNA: TGTGCCACCTCAGTCTTCCTAACCGGGGAGCTGTTTTTT; CDR3 protein: CATSVFLTGELFF
clone size: -; J gene: TRBJ2-3; D gene: -; V gene: TRBV5-4; CDR3 DNA: TGTGCCAGCAGCTCCGCGGGGACGGCTAGCACAGATACGCAGTATTTT; CDR3 protein: CASSSAGTASTDTQYF
clone size: -; J gene: TRBJ2-1; D gene: TRBD2; V gene: TRBV19; CDR3 DNA: TGTGCCAGTAGACACTCCGGGACTAGCGCCTACAATGAGCAGTTCTTC; CDR3 protein: CASRHSGTSAYNEQFF
clone size: few; J gene: TRBJ2-1; D gene: TRBD2; V gene: TRBV20-1; CDR3 DNA: TGCAGTGCTAGCGCGGGGGTCTCCTGGGGTGAGCAGTTCTTC; CDR3 protein: CSASAGVSWGEQFF
clone size: -; J gene: TRBJ2-7; D gene: -; V gene: TRBV3-1; CDR3 DNA: TGTGCCAGCAGCCAGCAACCGGGGGCTGGTTACGAGCAGTACTTC; CDR3 protein: CASSQQPGAGYEQYF
clone size: few; J gene: TRBJ1-6; D gene: -; V gene: TRBV19; CDR3 DNA: TGTGCCAGTAGTATGGACATCTCCTATAATTCACCCCTCCACTTT; CDR3 protein: CASSMDISYNSPLHF
clone size: -; J gene: TRBJ1-5; D gene: -; V gene: TRBV27; CDR3 DNA: TGTGCCAGCACCGTGGGGGGGAATAGCAATCAGCCCCAGCATTTT; CDR3 protein: CASTVGGNSNQPQHF
clone size: many; J gene: TRBJ1-5; D gene: -; V gene: TRBV6-1; CDR3 DNA: TGTGCCAGCAGAGTTACCGGTCAGCCCCAGCATTTT; CDR3 protein: CASRVTGQPQHF
clone size: many; J gene: TRBJ1-6; D gene: TRBD1; V gene: TRBV4-1; CDR3 DNA: TGCGCCAGCAGCCACGGGACAGGGGGATTGGAGGCACCCCTCCACTTT; CDR3 protein: CASSHGTGGLEAPLHF
clone size: -; J gene: TRBJ2-2; D gene: -; V gene: TRBV5-1; CDR3 DNA: TGCGCCAGCAGCCCCACTGGAGGGACCGGGGAGCTGTTTTTT; CDR3 protein: CASSPTGGTGELFF
clone size: many; J gene: TRBJ2-5; D gene: TRBD1; V gene: TRBV7-9; CDR3 DNA: TGTGCCAGCAGCACCTGGGGGACAGACCAAGAGACCCAGTACTTC; CDR3 protein: CASSTWGTDQETQYF
clone size: -; J gene: TRBJ1-5; D gene: -; V gene: TRBV20-1; CDR3 DNA: TGCAGTGCCCCGGACAGTTCATTCCCTTCATATCAGCCCCAGCATTTT; CDR3 protein: CSAPDSSFPSYQPQHF
clone size: few; J gene: TRBJ1-2; D gene: -; V gene: TRBV12-3/TRBV12-4; CDR3 DNA: TGTGCCAGCAGTTTGGATGGACGGAGATACTATGGCTACACCTTC; CDR3 protein: CASSLDGRRYYGYTF
clone size: many; J gene: TRBJ2-7; D gene: -; V gene: TRBV5-1; CDR3 DNA: TGCGCCAGCAGCTTACAGGGTACCTACGAGCAGTACTTC; CDR3 protein: CASSLQGTYEQYF
clone size: many; J gene: TRBJ1-2; D gene: -; V gene: TRBV5-1; CDR3 DNA: TGCGCCAGCAGCCCATCGATCGGCAACTATGGCTACACCTTC; CDR3 protein: CASSPSIGNYGYTF
clone size: many; J gene: TRBJ2-2; D gene: -; V gene: TRBV28; CDR3 DNA: TGTGCCAGCGGTACAGCGAACACCGGGGAGCTGTTTTTT; CDR3 protein: CASGTANTGELFF
clone size: many; J gene: TRBJ1-1; D gene: TRBD1; V gene: TRBV2; CDR3 DNA: TGTGCCAGCAGTGAAGGCTTGACAGGGCTCGGGGCTTTCTTT; CDR3 protein: CASSEGLTGLGAFF